This T cell receptor beta chain was captured in a study of T cell repertoires in cytomegalovirus infection. CDR3 length: 16 amino acids. J was trimmed by 1 base and V by 2 bases; bases with no gene match: 3. The germline CDR1 and CDR2 sequences are SGHTA and FQGNSA. MiXCR, run by TCRdb on the reads, gives a single entry per CDR3 protein. The sample has a few hundred thousand distinct CDR3 sequences, 8% to 9.5% seen once. General study results and limits: What dominated the ex vivo response were HLA-C-restricted CMV-specific TCR beta clonotypes.

This clonotype appeared many times. Its antigen remains unidentified. The sequence was collected from a human donor in good health (CMV status not recorded). Some clones in this sample may be carry-over from other donors' samples. This rearrangement joins TRBV7-2 to TRBJ2-2; 8 bases fit TRBD1. Sequencing input: PBMCs. CDR3 in DNA: TGTGCCAGCAGCTTAAGACAGGGGCTGAACACCGGGGAGCTGTTTTTT. It is translated as CASSLRQGLNTGELFF.